This T cell receptor (beta chain) originates from a study of cytomegalovirus exposure and HLA in healthy donors. Across the whole study: Earlier, some 180 million T cells were analyzed, and fewer than 120 million unique TCR beta sequences were found among them. Early released data comprised 80 million to 90 million unique TCRs from HLA-typed donors.

The CDR3 is made up of 13 amino acids. V shed 3 bases and J shed 6 bases, with 9 bases lying between them. Germline V gives CDR1 LGHNT, CDR2 FRNRAP. Concerning this clone: Its antigen is unknown.

Study findings and constraints: Indistinguishable V segments such as TRBV6-2 and TRBV6-3 were excluded.

PCR amplification relied on 60 Vbeta primers (plus 13 Jbeta primers). Original processing notes: A later analysis counted about 80 million unique TCR beta chains, around 10 million shared. Sequencing used immunoSEQ multiplex PCR; TCRdb keeps in-frame clones, though not all of them. V, J and clone size were drawn from that table, and D and trimming were deduced from the DNA. The top ten clones hold 2.5% to 3% of a sample with over 150,000 clones, roughly four fifths of them seen once. This rearrangement joins TRBV12-5 to TRBJ2-4, with a tentative D call TRBD2 (5 bases). The TCR originated in a woman in her fifties or sixties in good health and CMV-seropositive. The specimen was PBMCs. The CDR3 is CASGFSRGNIQYF. In DNA form, the CDR3 reads TGTGCTAGTGGTTTTAGCCGGGGAAACATTCAGTACTTC.